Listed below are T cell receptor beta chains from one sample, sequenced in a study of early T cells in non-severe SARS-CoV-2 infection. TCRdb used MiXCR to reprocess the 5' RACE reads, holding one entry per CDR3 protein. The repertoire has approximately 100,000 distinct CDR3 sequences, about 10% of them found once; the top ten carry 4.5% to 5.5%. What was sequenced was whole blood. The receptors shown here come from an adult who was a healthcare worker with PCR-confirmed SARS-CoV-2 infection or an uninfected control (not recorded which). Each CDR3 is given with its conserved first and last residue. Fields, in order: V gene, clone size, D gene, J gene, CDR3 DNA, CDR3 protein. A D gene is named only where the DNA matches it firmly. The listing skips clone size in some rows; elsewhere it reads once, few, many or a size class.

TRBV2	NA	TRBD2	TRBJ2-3	TGTGCCAGCAGAGCCTACGGGACTAGCGGAACGCAGTATTTT	CASRAYGTSGTQYF
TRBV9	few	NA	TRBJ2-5	TGTGCCAGCAGCGTACAGACGGAACAAGAGACCCAGTACTTC	CASSVQTEQETQYF
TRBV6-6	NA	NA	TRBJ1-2	TGTGCCAGCAGTTACTCTGTAGGAGCTAACTATGGCTACACCTTC	CASSYSVGANYGYTF
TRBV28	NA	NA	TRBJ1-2	TGTGCCAGCAGTTTCTGGGGTAATGGCTACACCTTC	CASSFWGNGYTF
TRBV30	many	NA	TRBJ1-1	TGTGCCTGCAGTATAACAGGGCGTAGCACTGAAGCTTTCTTT	CACSITGRSTEAFF
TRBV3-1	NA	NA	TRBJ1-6	TGTGCCAGCAGCCTTAGACAGGCGGATTCACCCCTCCACTTT	CASSLRQADSPLHF
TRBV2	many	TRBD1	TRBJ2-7	TGTGCCAGCACTGGACAGGGAGAAGGTACCTACGAGCAGTACTTC	CASTGQGEGTYEQYF
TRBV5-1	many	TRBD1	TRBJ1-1	TGCGCCAGCAGCAGCGGACAGGGGGGCACTGAAGCTTTCTTT	CASSSGQGGTEAFF
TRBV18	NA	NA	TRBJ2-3	TGTGCCAGCTCACCACCCGGCACAGATACGCAGTATTTT	CASSPPGTDTQYF
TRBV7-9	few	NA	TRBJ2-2	TGTGCCAGCAGCTCCCAGTTGATCCTACGGGAGCTGTTTTTT	CASSSQLILRELFF
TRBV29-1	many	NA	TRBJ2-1	TGCAGCGTTGAAGACTTCTCTGGGTCGAACAATGAGCAGTTCTTC	CSVEDFSGSNNEQFF
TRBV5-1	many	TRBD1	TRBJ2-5	TGCGCCAGCAGCTTGGCCTTAGGACAGGGTCAAGAGACCCAGTACTTC	CASSLALGQGQETQYF
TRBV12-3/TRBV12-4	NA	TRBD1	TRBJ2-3	TGTGCCAGCAGTCCAGGGACAGCAGATACGCAGTATTTT	CASSPGTADTQYF
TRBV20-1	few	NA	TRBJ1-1	TGCAGTGCTAGGGCCCTGTGGTACACTGAAGCTTTCTTT	CSARALWYTEAFF
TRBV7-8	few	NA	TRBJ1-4	TGTGCCAGCAGCTTAGTAAACAGAGGGGTTAATGAAAAACTGTTTTTT	CASSLVNRGVNEKLFF
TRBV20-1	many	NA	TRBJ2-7	TGCAGTGCTCAGCGGGTCTCCTACGAGCAGTACTTC	CSAQRVSYEQYF
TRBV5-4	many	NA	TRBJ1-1	TGTGCCACCGCCTTCATGAACACTGAAGCTTTCTTT	CATAFMNTEAFF
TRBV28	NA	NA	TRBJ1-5	TGTGCCAGCTGCTGGACCGTAAATCAGCCCCAGCATTTT	CASCWTVNQPQHF
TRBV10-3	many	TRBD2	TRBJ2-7	TGTGCCATCAGTGAAGCTAGCGGGAGTAACTACGAGCAGTACTTC	CAISEASGSNYEQYF
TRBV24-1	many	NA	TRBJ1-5	TGTGCCACCAGTGACAGGGGAAATCAGCCCCAGCATTTT	CATSDRGNQPQHF
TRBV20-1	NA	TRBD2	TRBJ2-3	TGCAGTGCTGGGGATAGGACTAGCGGACTCACAGATACGCAGTATTTT	CSAGDRTSGLTDTQYF
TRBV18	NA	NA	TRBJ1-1	TGTGCCAGCTCATCCATCGAAGCTTTCTTT	CASSSIEAFF
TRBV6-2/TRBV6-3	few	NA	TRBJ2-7	TGTGCCAGCAGACCCGGGTTGTACTACGAGCAGTACTTC	CASRPGLYYEQYF
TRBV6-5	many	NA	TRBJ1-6	TGTGCCAGCAGTTACAATTCTGTCGGCATAGAATCACCCCTCCACTTT	CASSYNSVGIESPLHF
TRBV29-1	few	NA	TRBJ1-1	TGCAGCGTTGTGGACGGAGCGAGGTCAGAAGCTTTCTTT	CSVVDGARSEAFF
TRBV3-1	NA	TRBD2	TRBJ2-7	TGTGCCAGCAGCCCGTCCCTAGCGGCGGGGGAGCAGTACTTC	CASSPSLAAGEQYF
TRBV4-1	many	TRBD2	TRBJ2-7	TGCGCCAGCAGCCATTTACTAGCGGGGCTGACCTACGAGCAGTACTTC	CASSHLLAGLTYEQYF
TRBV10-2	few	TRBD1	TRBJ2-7	TGCGCCAGCCTCCGGAGCCCAGGGGGCCGCGAGCAGTACTTC	CASLRSPGGREQYF
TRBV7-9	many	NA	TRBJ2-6	TGTGCCAGCAGCTTAGTGGGGGATCGAGGGGCCAACGTCCTGACTTTC	CASSLVGDRGANVLTF
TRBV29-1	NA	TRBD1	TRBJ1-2	TGCAGCGTTGGCCAGGGACAGGGGAACTATGGCTACACCTTC	CSVGQGQGNYGYTF
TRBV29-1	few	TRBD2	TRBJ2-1	TGCAGCGTTGAAGAAAGGGACTACTACAATGAGCAGTTCTTC	CSVEERDYYNEQFF
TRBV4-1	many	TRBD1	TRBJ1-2	TGCGCCAGCAGCCAAACTACAGGGGCGCCTAACTATGGCTACACCTTC	CASSQTTGAPNYGYTF
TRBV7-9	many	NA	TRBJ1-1	TGTGCCAGCAACGGGCCAGCGAACACTGAAGCTTTCTTT	CASNGPANTEAFF
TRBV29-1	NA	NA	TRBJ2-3	TGCAGCGTTGAAAGGGGATTGACTAGCACAGATACGCAGTATTTT	CSVERGLTSTDTQYF
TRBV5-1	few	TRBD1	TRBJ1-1	TGCGCCAGCAACGAGGACAGGGACACTGAAGCTTTCTTT	CASNEDRDTEAFF
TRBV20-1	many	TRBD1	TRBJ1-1	TGCAGTGCTTGCCAGAGGTGGACAGGGCCGACTGAAGCTTTCTTT	CSACQRWTGPTEAFF
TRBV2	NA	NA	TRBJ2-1	TGTGCCAGAGCCCAAGGGGGCGGGACACCCCTGAAGCAGTTCTTC	CARAQGGGTPLKQFF